This T cell receptor (beta chain) was recovered during a study of blood T cell repertoires in COVID-19. Overall study context: From the United States, Italy and Spain came samples of acute and convalescent COVID-19.

How the authors handled the data: Reference gene primer amplification gave nucleated cell count estimates. This table comes from immunoSEQ multiplex PCR, and its TCRdb copy is limited to in-frame clones, with some not included. The DNA was the basis for D and trimming; V, J and clone size are from that table. Of 150,000 to 200,000 clones in the sample, 82% were seen once. Clinical history as reported by participants underpinned cohort assignment. Cohort 3 recovered donors had two negative PCRs, clearance, or symptom resolution. In this sample, this clone turned up once. The CDR3 is 13 residues long. In germline, CDR1 is ENHRY, CDR2 SYGVKD. V shed 6 bases, J shed 1 base, and the junction held 2 bases outside the gene matches.

Sequencing used PBMCs or T cells enriched from blood (not recorded which). The TCR was taken from a man in his 60s who had recovered from COVID-19. This chain joins TRBV10-3 and TRBJ2-5; the match to TRBD1 covers 7 bases. CDR3 residues: CAIRGDSQETQYF. The CDR3 DNA follows: TGTGCCATCAGAGGGGACAGCCAAGAGACCCAGTACTTC.